The 10 T cell receptor beta chains below all came from one sample that was sequenced in a study of molecular identifiers for immune sequencing clone quantification (dated by TCRdb to 2016 to 2019). The method was PCR. Reads for this sample came from an Illumina HiSeq 4000. The public reads were run again by TCRdb, first through fastp at Q25 and then through MiXCR, and only productive beta chains were kept. Merged by CDR3 protein, the rows form single entries marked with the most common genes and DNA. This sample comprises about 640,000 distinct CDR3 sequences, just under 20% of them detected only once. The ten largest clones add up to 0.85% of the sample. The sequenced sample was naive CD8+ T cells from blood, with Jurkat cell RNA spiked in. The label giving this sample's cell subset or site can be read as: FACS-sorted CD8+CD4-CCR7+CD45RA+ naive T cells. These receptors originate from a human donor in good health. Some libraries in this study had Jurkat cell RNA spiked in.

This clonotype occurred many times. The V and J genes are TRBV29-1 and TRBJ2-7; TRBD1 matches at 9 bases. Unmatched junction bases numbered 8, after V lost 5 bases and J lost 3 bases. Per germline, CDR1 SQVTM and CDR2 ANQGSEA. The CDR3 extends over 14 amino acids. The CDR3 spells CSVLKPGQGYEQYF. DNA for the CDR3: TGCAGCGTTTTGAAGCCGGGACAGGGCTACGAGCAGTACTTC.

V usage is TRBV19 and J usage is TRBJ2-4; weak D call: TRBD1 (7 bases). Trimming took 5 bases from V and 2 from J, leaving 13 bases between them. Germline V gene lookup returns CDR1 LNHDA and CDR2 SQIVND (reference sequence). The CDR3 runs to 15 residues. The CDR3 nucleotides read TGTGCCAGTAGTGGCCAGGGGGGTCCCAAAAACATTCAGTACTTC. This gives the protein CASSGQGGPKNIQYF. Drawing the rest from reference TRBV19 and TRBJ2-4, the complete variable domain is DGGITQSPKYLFRKEGQNVTLSCEQNLNHDAMYWYRQDPGQGLRLIYYSQIVNDFQKGDIAEGYSVSREKKESFPLTVTSAQKNPTAFYLCASSGQGGPKNIQYFGAGTRLSVL.

Many counts were recorded for this clonotype. The V call is TRBV9, the J call TRBJ2-5; possible D gene TRBD2, 6 bases. Germline-derived CDR1 and CDR2 are SGDLS and YYNGEE. This CDR3 is built from 15 residues. Trimming took off 5 bases at V and 2 bases at J, with 16 bases between the two ends. Here the CDR3 DNA reads TGTGCCAGCAGTGATGGGGGAGGTGGACAAGAGACCCAGTACTTC. Its translation: CASSDGGGGQETQYF.

A note on this clonotype: Germline and junction disagree at one end, which may indicate a read error. The chain has TRBV19 and TRBJ1-1; maybe TRBD1 (5 bases). This CDR3 is 14 amino acids long. Germline V gene sequence: CDR1 LNHDA, CDR2 SQIVND (reference sequence). The CDR3 spells CASSLGQGHTGAFF. In DNA, the CDR3 is TGTGCCAGTAGTTTAGGACAAGGACACACTGGAGCTTTCTTT.

This clonotype was picked up a small number of times. The rearrangement uses TRBV4-1 and TRBJ2-7; 7 bases map to TRBD2. The ends lost 0 bases at V and 4 bases at J; junction bases unmatched: 3. This CDR3 contains 14 residues. Germline CDR1 and CDR2: MGHRA and YSYEKL. In DNA, the CDR3 is TGCGCCAGCAGCCAAGAAGCGGGGAGGTACGAGCAGTACTTC. Protein: CASSQEAGRYEQYF.

The genes are TRBV29-1 and TRBJ2-3; D may be TRBD2 (7 bases). CDR1 is SQVTM and CDR2 is ANQGSEA in the germline V gene. The CDR3 extends over 14 amino acids. V lost 4 bases, J lost 6 bases, and 17 bases lay in between. CDR3 in DNA: TGCAGCGTTGCTAGACGGGGGGCTACGGATACGCAGTATTTT. Its translation: CSVARRGATDTQYF.

Regarding this clonotype: The junction shows a germline mismatch at one end, possibly a read error. The rearrangement joins TRBV9 to TRBJ1-1; TRBD1 matches at 8 bases. Germline V gene data show CDR1 as SGDLS and CDR2 as YYNGEE. This CDR3 contains 17 residues. CDR3 in amino acids: CACSPGTGLVMNTEAFF. Written as DNA, the CDR3 is TGTGCCTGCAGCCCCGGGACAGGACTCGTCATGAACACTGAAGCTTTCTTT.

The gene calls are TRBV27 and TRBJ2-2; D is ambiguous. Trimming took off 5 bases at V and 6 bases at J, with 10 bases between the two ends. Germline CDR1 and CDR2: MNHEY and SMNVEV (reference sequence). The CDR3 totals 13 residues. CDR3 in DNA: TGTGCCAGCAGTCCCTCGGGTCCCGGGGAGCTGTTTTTT. Its translation: CASSPSGPGELFF.

Concerning this clonotype itself: A read error may explain this, as a much larger clone is one base away. This chain connects TRBV28 to TRBJ2-5; maybe TRBD1 (6 bases). This CDR3 comprises 13 residues. Germline-derived CDR1 and CDR2 are MDHEN and SYDVKM. CDR3 DNA sequence: TGTGCCAGCACCCTTCAGGGGATGGAGACCCAGCACTTC. It encodes CASTLQGMETQHF.

There are a few counts of this clonotype. This sequence joins TRBV7-9 and TRBJ1-2; 7 bases map to TRBD1. There are 17 residues in the CDR3. J lost 2 bases, V lost 5 bases, and 14 bases had no gene match. The germline V gene has CDR1 SEHNR and CDR2 FQNEAQ (reference sequence). CDR3 region: CASSQTIRDSKNYGYTF. CDR3 sequence (DNA): TGTGCCAGCAGCCAAACAATCCGGGACAGCAAAAACTATGGCTACACCTTC.